The present entry profiles one TCR beta chain with its context. This entry comes from a study of blood T cell repertoires in COVID-19. Only in-frame clones appear in the TCRdb table, and some are missing; sequencing was by immunoSEQ multiplex PCR. The sample holds approximately 300,000 clones; 80% to 85% are singletons and the top ten take approximately 14%. The V gene's germline CDR1 is SNHLY and CDR2 FYNNEI. The CDR3 covers 14 residues. Trimming shortened V by 7 bases and J by 3 bases, and 16 bases separated the two germline ends. V gene TRBV2 combines with J gene TRBJ2-7; D is unclear. The clonotype comes from a person between 65 and 80 years old with COVID-19, enrolled during active disease. Specimen: peripheral blood. The CDR3 DNA is TGTGCCAGCAAGCGTGGGTCTCAAGTCTACGAGCAGTACTTC. Protein product: CASKRGSQVYEQYF.